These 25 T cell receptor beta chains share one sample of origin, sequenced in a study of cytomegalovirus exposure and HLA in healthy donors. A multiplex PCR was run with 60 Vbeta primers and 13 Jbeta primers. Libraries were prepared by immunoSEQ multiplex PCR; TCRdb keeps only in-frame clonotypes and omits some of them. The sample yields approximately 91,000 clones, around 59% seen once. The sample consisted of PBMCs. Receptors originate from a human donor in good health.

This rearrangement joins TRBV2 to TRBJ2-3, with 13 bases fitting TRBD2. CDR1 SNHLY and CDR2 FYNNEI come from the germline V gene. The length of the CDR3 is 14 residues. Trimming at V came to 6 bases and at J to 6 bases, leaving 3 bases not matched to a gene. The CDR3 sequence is CASRWTSGGDTQYF. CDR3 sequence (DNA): TGTGCCAGCAGATGGACTAGCGGGGGTGATACGCAGTATTTT.

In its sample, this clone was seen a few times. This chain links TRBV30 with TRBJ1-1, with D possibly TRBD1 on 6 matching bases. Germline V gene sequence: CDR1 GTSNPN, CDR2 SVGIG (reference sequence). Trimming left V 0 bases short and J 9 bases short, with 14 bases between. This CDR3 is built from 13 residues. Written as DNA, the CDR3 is TGTGCCTGGAGTGTACAGGGCGCCCTGAAAGCTTTCTTT. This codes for CAWSVQGALKAFF. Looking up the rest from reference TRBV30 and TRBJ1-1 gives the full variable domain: SQTIHQWPATLVQPVGSPLSLECTVEGTSNPNLYWYRQAAGRGLQLLFYSVGIGQISSEVPQNLSASRPQDRQFILSSKKLLLSDSGFYLCAWSVQGALKAFFGQGTRLTVV.

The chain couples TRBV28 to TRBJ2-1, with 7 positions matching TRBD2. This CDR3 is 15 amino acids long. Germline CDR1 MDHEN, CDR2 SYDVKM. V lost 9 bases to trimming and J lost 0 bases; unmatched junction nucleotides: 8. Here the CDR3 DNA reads TGTGCCAGTATGCTTGGCGGGAGCTCCTACAATGAGCAGTTCTTC. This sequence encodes CASMLGGSSYNEQFF.

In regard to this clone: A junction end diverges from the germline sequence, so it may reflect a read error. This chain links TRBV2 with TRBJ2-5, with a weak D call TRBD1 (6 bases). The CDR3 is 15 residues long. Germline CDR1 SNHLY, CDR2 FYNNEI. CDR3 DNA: TGTGCCAGCAGTCCATACGACAGGTCCCAAGAGGCCCAGTACTTC. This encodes CASSPYDRSQEAQYF.

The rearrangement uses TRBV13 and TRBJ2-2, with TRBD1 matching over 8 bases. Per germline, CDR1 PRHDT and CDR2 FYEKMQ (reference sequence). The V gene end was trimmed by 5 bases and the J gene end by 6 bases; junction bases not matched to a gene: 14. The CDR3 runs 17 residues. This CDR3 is CASSLSRQGKVAGELFF. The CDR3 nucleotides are TGTGCCAGCAGCCTTTCTCGACAGGGGAAGGTCGCCGGGGAGCTGTTTTTT.

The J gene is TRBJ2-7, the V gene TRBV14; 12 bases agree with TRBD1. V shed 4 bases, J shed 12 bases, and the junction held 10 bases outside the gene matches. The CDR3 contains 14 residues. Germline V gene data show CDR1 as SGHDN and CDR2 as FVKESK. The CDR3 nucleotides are TGTGCCAGCAGCCGGGACAGGGGGCTCTCCTGGACGTACTTC. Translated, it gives CASSRDRGLSWTYF.

The CDR3 here is CASSFGSNYGYTF. The CDR3 DNA is TGTGCCAGCAGTTTTGGCTCTAACTATGGCTACACCTTC. This sequence joins TRBV27 and TRBJ1-2; no reliable D call. CDR1 is MNHEY and CDR2 is SMNVEV in the germline V gene (reference sequence). This CDR3 has 13 residues. With 3 bases removed from V and 0 bases from J, the gap between germline ends came to 5 bases.

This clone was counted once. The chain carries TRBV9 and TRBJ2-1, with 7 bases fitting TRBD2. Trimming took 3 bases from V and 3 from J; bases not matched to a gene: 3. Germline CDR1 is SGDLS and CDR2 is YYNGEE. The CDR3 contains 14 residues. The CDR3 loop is CASSAGTIYNEQFF. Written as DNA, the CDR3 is TGTGCCAGCAGCGCCGGGACTATCTACAATGAGCAGTTCTTC.

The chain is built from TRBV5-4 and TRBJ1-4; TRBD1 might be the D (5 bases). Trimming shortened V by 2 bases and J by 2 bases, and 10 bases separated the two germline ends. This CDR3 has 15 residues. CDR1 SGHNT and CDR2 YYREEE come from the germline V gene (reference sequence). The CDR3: CASSFARGTNEKLFF. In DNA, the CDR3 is TGTGCCAGCAGCTTTGCCCGGGGGACTAATGAAAAACTGTTTTTT.

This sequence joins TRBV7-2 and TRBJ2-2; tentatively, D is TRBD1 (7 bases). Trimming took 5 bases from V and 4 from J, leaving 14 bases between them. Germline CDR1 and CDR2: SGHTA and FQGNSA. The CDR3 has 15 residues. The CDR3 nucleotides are TGTGCCAGCAGCCGCGGGACAGCGGGCACCGGGGAGCTGTTTTTT. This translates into CASSRGTAGTGELFF.

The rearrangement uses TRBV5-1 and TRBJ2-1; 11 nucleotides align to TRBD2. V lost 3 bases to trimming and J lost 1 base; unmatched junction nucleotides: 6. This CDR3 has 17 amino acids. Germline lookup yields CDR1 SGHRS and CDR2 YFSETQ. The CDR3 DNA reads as TGCGCCAGCAGCTCGGGGACTAGCGGTCCTTCCTACAATGAGCAGTTCTTC. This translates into CASSSGTSGPSYNEQFF.

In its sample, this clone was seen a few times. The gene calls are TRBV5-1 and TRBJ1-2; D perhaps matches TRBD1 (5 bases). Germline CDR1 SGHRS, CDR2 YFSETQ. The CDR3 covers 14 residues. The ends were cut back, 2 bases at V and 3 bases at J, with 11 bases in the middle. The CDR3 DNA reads TGCGCCAGCAGCTTATTGGGGGGAGACTATGGCTACACCTTC. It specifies CASSLLGGDYGYTF. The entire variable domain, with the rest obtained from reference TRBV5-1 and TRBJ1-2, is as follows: KAGVTQTPRYLIKTRGQQVTLSCSPISGHRSVSWYQQTPGQGLQFLFEYFSETQRNKGNFPGRFSGRQFSNSRSEMNVSTLELGDSALYLCASSLLGGDYGYTFGSGTRLTVV.

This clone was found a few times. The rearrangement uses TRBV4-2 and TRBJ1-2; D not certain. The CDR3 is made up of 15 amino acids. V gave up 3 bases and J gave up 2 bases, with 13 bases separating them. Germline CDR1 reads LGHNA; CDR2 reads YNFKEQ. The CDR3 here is CASSQGVDSNYGYTF. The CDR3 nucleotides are TGTGCCAGCAGCCAGGGAGTCGACTCGAACTATGGCTACACCTTC.

CDR3 coding DNA: TGTGCCAGCAGCGCCGGGGGGAGGAGCACTGAAGCTTTCTTT. Translated: CASSAGGRSTEAFF. This rearrangement joins TRBV9 to TRBJ1-1, with D possibly being TRBD1 (5 bases). V shed 3 bases and J shed 4 bases, with 13 bases lying between them. The length of the CDR3 is 14 residues. The V gene's germline CDR1 is SGDLS and CDR2 YYNGEE.

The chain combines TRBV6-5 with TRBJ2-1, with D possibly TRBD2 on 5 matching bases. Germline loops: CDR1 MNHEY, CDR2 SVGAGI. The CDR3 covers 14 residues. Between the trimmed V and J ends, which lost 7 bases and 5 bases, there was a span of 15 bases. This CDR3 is CASMGSRNHNEQFF. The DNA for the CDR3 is TGTGCCAGCATGGGGAGTAGGAATCACAATGAGCAGTTCTTC.

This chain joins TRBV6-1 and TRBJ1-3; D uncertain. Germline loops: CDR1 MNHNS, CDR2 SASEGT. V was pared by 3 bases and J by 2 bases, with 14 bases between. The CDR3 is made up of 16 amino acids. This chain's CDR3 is CASSDAGRIPGNTIYF. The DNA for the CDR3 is TGTGCCAGCAGTGACGCGGGCAGAATCCCTGGAAACACCATATATTTT.

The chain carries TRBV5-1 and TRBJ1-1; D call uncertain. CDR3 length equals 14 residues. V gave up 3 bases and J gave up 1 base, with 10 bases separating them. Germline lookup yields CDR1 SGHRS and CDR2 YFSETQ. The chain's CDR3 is CASSYNAANTEAFF. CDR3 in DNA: TGCGCCAGCAGCTACAATGCGGCGAACACTGAAGCTTTCTTT.

The CDR3 sequence is CASSFLDRGINEQYF. The CDR3 DNA reads as TGTGCCAGCAGCTTTCTGGACAGGGGGATCAACGAGCAGTACTTC. The J gene is TRBJ2-7, the V gene TRBV7-2, with 10 bases fitting TRBD1. The CDR3 covers 15 residues. Trimming at V came to 3 bases and at J to 5 bases, leaving 7 bases not matched to a gene. Germline CDR1 reads SGHTA; CDR2 reads FQGNSA. Based on the CDR3 plus reference TRBV7-2 and TRBJ2-7, the full variable domain is GAGVSQSPSNKVTEKGKDVELRCDPISGHTALYWYRQSLGQGLEFLIYFQGNSAPDKSGLPSDRFSAERTGGSVSTLTIQRTQQEDSAVYLCASSFLDRGINEQYFGPGTRLTVT.

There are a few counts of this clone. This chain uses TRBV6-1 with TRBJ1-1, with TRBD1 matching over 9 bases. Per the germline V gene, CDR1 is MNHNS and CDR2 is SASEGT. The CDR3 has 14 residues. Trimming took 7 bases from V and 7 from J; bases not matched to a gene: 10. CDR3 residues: CASTRTQGAGEAFF. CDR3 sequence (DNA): TGTGCCAGCACTCGCACACAGGGGGCAGGTGAAGCTTTCTTT.

DNA for the CDR3: TGCGCCAGCAGCCAAGATCGAATCCGTCTCGGGTTAAACTATGGCTACACCTTC. Encoded protein: CASSQDRIRLGLNYGYTF. The rearrangement links TRBV4-1 to TRBJ1-2; D unclear. The CDR3 extends over 18 amino acids. The ends were cut back, 0 bases at V and 2 bases at J, with 19 bases in the middle. Germline V gives CDR1 MGHRA, CDR2 YSYEKL.

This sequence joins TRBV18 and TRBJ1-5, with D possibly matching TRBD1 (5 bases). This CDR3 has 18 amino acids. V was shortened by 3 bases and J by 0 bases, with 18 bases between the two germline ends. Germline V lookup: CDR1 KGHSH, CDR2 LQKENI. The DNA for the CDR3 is TGTGCCAGCTCACCTCGGGCCAGCGGGGGATATAGCAATCAGCCCCAGCATTTT. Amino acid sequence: CASSPRASGGYSNQPQHF.

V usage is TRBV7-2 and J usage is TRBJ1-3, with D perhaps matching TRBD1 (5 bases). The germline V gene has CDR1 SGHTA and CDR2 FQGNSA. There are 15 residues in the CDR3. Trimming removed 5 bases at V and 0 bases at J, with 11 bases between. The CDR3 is CASSRDSSSGNTIYF. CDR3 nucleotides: TGTGCCAGCAGCCGGGACTCCAGCTCTGGAAACACCATATATTTT.

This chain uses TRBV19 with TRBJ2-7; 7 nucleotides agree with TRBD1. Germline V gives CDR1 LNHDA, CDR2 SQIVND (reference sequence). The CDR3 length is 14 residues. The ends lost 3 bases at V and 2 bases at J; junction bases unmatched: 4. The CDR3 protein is CASSIRQGPYEQYF. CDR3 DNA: TGTGCCAGTAGTATTCGACAGGGCCCCTACGAGCAGTACTTC. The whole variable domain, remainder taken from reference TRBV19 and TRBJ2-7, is DGGITQSPKYLFRKEGQNVTLSCEQNLNHDAMYWYRQDPGQGLRLIYYSQIVNDFQKGDIAEGYSVSREKKESFPLTVTSAQKNPTAFYLCASSIRQGPYEQYFGPGTRLTVT.

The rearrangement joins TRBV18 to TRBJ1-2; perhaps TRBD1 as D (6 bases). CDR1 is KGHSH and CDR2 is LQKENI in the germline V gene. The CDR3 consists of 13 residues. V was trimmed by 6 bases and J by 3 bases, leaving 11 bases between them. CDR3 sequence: CASSARTDYGYTF. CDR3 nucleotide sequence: TGTGCCAGCTCTGCTAGGACAGACTATGGCTACACCTTC. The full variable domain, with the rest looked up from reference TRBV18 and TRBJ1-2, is NAGVMQNPRHLVRRRGQEARLRCSPMKGHSHVYWYRQLPEEGLKFMVYLQKENIIDESGMPKERFSAEFPKEGPSILRIQQVVRGDSAAYFCASSARTDYGYTFGSGTRLTVV.

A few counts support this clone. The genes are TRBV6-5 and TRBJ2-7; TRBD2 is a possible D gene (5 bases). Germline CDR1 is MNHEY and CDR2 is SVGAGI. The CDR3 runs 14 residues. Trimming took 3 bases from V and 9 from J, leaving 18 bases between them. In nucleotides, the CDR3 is TGTGCCAGCAGTTATGGGAGTGCGCGCGGTGCGCAGTACTTC. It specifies CASSYGSARGAQYF.